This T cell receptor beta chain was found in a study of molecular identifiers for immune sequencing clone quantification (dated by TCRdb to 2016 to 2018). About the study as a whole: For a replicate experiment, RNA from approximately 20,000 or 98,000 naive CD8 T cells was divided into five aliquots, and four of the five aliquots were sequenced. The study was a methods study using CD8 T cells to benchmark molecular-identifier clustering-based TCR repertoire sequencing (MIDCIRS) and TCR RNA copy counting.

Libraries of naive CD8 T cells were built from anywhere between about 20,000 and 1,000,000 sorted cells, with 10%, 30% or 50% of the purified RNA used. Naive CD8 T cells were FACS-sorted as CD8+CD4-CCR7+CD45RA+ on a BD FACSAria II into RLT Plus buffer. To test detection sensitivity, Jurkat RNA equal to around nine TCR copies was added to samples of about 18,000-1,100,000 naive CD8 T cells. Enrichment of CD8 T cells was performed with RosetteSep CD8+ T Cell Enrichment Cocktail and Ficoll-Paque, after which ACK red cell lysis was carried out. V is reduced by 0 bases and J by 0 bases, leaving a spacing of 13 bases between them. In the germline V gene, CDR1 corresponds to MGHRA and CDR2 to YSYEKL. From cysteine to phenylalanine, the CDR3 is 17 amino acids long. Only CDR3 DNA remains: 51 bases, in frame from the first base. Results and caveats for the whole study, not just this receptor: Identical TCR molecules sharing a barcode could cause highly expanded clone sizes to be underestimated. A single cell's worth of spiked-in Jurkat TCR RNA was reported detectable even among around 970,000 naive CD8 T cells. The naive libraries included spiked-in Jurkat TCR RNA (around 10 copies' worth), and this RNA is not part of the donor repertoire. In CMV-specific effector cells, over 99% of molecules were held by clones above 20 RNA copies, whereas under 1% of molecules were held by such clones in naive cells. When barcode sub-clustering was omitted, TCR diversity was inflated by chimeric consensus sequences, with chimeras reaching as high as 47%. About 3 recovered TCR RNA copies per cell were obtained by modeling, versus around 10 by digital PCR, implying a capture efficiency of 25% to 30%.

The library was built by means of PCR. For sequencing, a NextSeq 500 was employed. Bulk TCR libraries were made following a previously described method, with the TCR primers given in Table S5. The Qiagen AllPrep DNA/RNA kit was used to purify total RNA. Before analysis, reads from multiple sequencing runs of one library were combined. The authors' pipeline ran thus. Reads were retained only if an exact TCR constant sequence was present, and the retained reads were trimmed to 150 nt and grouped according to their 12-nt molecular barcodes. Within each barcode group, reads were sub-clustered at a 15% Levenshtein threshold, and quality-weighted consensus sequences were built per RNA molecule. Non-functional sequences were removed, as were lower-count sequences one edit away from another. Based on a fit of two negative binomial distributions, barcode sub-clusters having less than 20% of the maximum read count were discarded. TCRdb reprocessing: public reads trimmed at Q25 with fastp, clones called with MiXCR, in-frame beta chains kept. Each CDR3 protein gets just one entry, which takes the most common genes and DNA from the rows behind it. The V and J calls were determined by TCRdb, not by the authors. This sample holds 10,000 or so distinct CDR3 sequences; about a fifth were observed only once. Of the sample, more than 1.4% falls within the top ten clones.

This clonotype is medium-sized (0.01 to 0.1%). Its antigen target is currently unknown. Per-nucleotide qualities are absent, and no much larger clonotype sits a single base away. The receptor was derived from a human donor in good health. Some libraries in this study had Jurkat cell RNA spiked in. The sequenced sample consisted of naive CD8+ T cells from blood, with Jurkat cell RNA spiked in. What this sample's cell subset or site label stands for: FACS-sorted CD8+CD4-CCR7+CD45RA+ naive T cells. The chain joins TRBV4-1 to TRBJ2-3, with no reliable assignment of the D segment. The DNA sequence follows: TGCGCCAGCAGCCAAGATTACATTCTCACTAGCACAGATACGCAGTATTTT. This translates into CASSQDYILTSTDTQYF.